The TCR beta chain described here comes from a study of identical twins. Each CDR3 protein gets one entry after TCRdb re-called the 5' RACE reads with MiXCR. The sample lists more than 400,000 distinct CDR3 sequences; 15% were seen once. Germline CDR1 and CDR2: LNHDA and SQIVND (reference sequence). This CDR3 contains 14 residues. Trimming cost V 3 bases and J 1 base, with 7 bases left between them. This same sample was also taken into another study, of yellow fever vaccine responses in identical twins.

Sequenced material: CD4+ T cells sorted from blood. The source is a woman in her late teens or twenties in good health. This rearrangement joins TRBV19 to TRBJ1-5; a weak D match, TRBD1 (5 bases). CDR3 sequence (DNA): TGTGCCAGTAGTATGCGGGGGAGCAATCAGCCCCAGCATTTT. Its translation is CASSMRGSNQPQHF.